These T cell receptor beta chains were read from a single sample in a study of cytomegalovirus exposure and HLA in healthy donors. Measured with immunoSEQ multiplex PCR; TCRdb has only the in-frame clones, and not every one. The data contain some 240,000 clones, roughly 80% of them seen just once; the ten biggest clones take up roughly 5.5%. Sequenced material: PBMCs. The receptors come from a woman aged 18-30 years in good health and CMV-seronegative. Each CDR3 is given with its conserved first and last residue. Fields, in order: CDR3 DNA, CDR3 protein, D gene, J gene, clone size, V gene. The D gene is left open where the match is weak. Rows may omit the clone size; those that give it use once, few, many or a size class.

TGCGCCAGCAGCTTCGTGTTACAGGGGTACACCGGGGAGCTGTTTTTT	CASSFVLQGYTGELFF	TRBD1	TRBJ2-2	-	TRBV5-1
TGTGCCAGCAGCCAGTGGCGGGACAGGGATGAGACCCAGTACTTC	CASSQWRDRDETQYF	TRBD1	TRBJ2-5	-	TRBV4-2
TGTGGATTTCTAAGGGGGATGCGAGAGACCCAGTACTTC	CGFLRGMRETQYF	-	TRBJ2-5	-	TRBV6-4
TGTGCCAGCAGCTTAGAGGGGACAGGGTACAATGAGCAGTTCTTC	CASSLEGTGYNEQFF	TRBD1	TRBJ2-1	-	TRBV11-2
TGTGCCAGCAGCTTAGGGTCCCCGAACACTGAAGCTTTCTTT	CASSLGSPNTEAFF	-	TRBJ1-1	few	TRBV7-8
TGCAGCGCCCGGGAAGGGGGACGCAATCAGCCCCAGCATTTT	CSAREGGRNQPQHF	-	TRBJ1-5	-	TRBV29-1
TGTGCCAGCAGTTACTCGACGGCTGCAACTAATGAAAAACTGTTTTTT	CASSYSTAATNEKLFF	-	TRBJ1-4	-	TRBV6-5
TGTGCCAGCAGTCCTTTGGGGCCTAGCTATGGCTACACCTTC	CASSPLGPSYGYTF	-	TRBJ1-2	few	TRBV27
TGTGCCAGCTCAAGGACAGGGGGCAAGGGAGAGACCCAGTACTTC	CASSRTGGKGETQYF	TRBD1	TRBJ2-5	-	TRBV18
TGCGCCAGCAGCTTGTACAGTACGGACCAAGAGACCCAGTACTTC	CASSLYSTDQETQYF	-	TRBJ2-5	-	TRBV5-1
TGCGCCAGCAGCATTTTAGGACAGGACAATGAGCAGTTCTTC	CASSILGQDNEQFF	TRBD1	TRBJ2-1	-	TRBV10-1
TGTGCCTGGAGTGGAAAACAGGCAACTAATGAAAAACTGTTTTTT	CAWSGKQATNEKLFF	-	TRBJ1-4	-	TRBV30
TGTGCCAGCGTTCGGGACCGGACTTACAATGAGCAGTTCTTC	CASVRDRTYNEQFF	-	TRBJ2-1	once	TRBV6-6
TGTGCCAGCAGCTTCACAGGGGCCCTCTATGGCTACACCTTC	CASSFTGALYGYTF	TRBD1	TRBJ1-2	-	TRBV7-2
TGTGCCAGCAGCCCCGGACAGTGGGGCACTGAAGCTTTCTTT	CASSPGQWGTEAFF	-	TRBJ1-1	-	TRBV7-3
TGTGCCAGCATCACTCTAGCGGTTCCCTACGAGCAGTACTTC	CASITLAVPYEQYF	TRBD2	TRBJ2-7	-	TRBV7-2
TGTGCCAGCAGCCAGAGGGGAAAGAGGACCGGGGAGCTGTTTTTT	CASSQRGKRTGELFF	-	TRBJ2-2	-	TRBV7-8
TGTGCCAGCAGTTCCGGACTAGCGGGAGCGGTGGCGAATGAGCAGTTCTTC	CASSSGLAGAVANEQFF	TRBD2	TRBJ2-1	-	TRBV27
TGCAGCGTGAGGGACGCTGGAAGACCCTCCTACGAGCAGTACTTC	CSVRDAGRPSYEQYF	-	TRBJ2-7	-	TRBV29-1
TGCGCCAGCAGCCCGGATGGGGGGTCAGAAAAACTGTTTTTT	CASSPDGGSEKLFF	-	TRBJ1-4	-	TRBV5-1
TGTGCCAGCAGCAGGGACAGGGCTGGCTACACCTTC	CASSRDRAGYTF	TRBD1	TRBJ1-2	few	TRBV2
TGTGCCAGCAGTTCCCTCAGGGGAACGATCTCCTACGAGCAGTACTTC	CASSSLRGTISYEQYF	-	TRBJ2-7	many	TRBV27